Below, 13 T cell receptor beta chains from the same sample are listed, as sequenced in a study of a mutant IDH1 vaccine in newly diagnosed glioma. Time point indicated: baseline, week 1 (first vaccination visit). Treatment indicated: pre-vaccination baseline after standard-of-care therapy. Clones were sequenced by immunoSEQ multiplex PCR, and TCRdb holds only the in-frame ones, with some missing. The sample contains 35,000 to 40,000 clones, roughly 89% of which appear only once. This specimen was PBMCs, taken from a glioma patient treated with radiotherapy, temozolomide or both. These receptors were collected from a man between 18 and 29 years old with glioma.

The J gene is TRBJ1-4, the V gene TRBV6-5, with D unclear. The CDR3 runs to 14 residues. The germline CDR1 and CDR2 sequences are MNHEY and SVGAGI. V was clipped by 6 bases and J by 7 bases, with 15 bases between them. The CDR3 region has the DNA TGTGCCAGCAGACCCAATACGGGAGGTGAAAAACTGTTTTTT. It translates to CASRPNTGGEKLFF.

The chain carries TRBV19 and TRBJ1-5; D is ambiguous. Looked up from germline, CDR1 is LNHDA and CDR2 is SQIVND (reference sequence). The V and J ends lost 3 bases and 2 bases respectively, with 8 bases between them. The CDR3 is made up of 14 amino acids. Here the CDR3 DNA reads TGTGCCAGTAGTATGCCGGCCGGCAATCAGCCCCAGCATTTT. The encoded protein is CASSMPAGNQPQHF.

The chain joins TRBV6-6 to TRBJ1-6; maybe TRBD1 (6 bases). Germline lookup yields CDR1 MNHNY and CDR2 SVGAGI (reference sequence). V lost 6 bases to trimming and J lost 7 bases, with 13 bases between them. The CDR3 covers 14 residues. CDR3 nucleotide sequence: TGTGCCAGCAGCAGCTCGGGGGGCAATTCACCCCTCCACTTT. Translated, it gives CASSSSGGNSPLHF.

The CDR3 coding sequence is TGCAGTGCTACCTCGTCCGGGGAGCTGTTTTTT. It codes for CSATSSGELFF. The chain recombines TRBV20-1 with TRBJ2-2; D gene uncertain. Germline V gene sequence: CDR1 DFQATT, CDR2 SNEGSKA (reference sequence). Between the trimmed V and J ends, which lost 4 bases and 6 bases, there was a span of 6 bases. The length of the CDR3 is 11 residues.

This clone was picked up one time. V gene TRBV27 combines with J gene TRBJ1-1; D gene unclear. This CDR3 has 15 amino acids. V was pared by 4 bases and J by 5 bases, with 17 bases between. The V gene's germline CDR1 is MNHEY and CDR2 SMNVEV (reference sequence). The CDR3 region is CASSSRSSPFTEAFF. The CDR3 DNA follows: TGTGCCAGCAGTTCCCGAAGCAGCCCGTTTACTGAAGCTTTCTTT.

The V call is TRBV5-4, the J call TRBJ1-1; D gene unclear. The CDR3 is 13 residues long. Trimming took 0 bases from V and 1 from J, leaving 4 bases between them. Germline assignment: CDR1 SGHNT and CDR2 YYREEE (reference sequence). The CDR3 DNA is TGTGCCAGCAGCTTGGGCGGGAACACTGAAGCTTTCTTT. This gives the protein CASSLGGNTEAFF. The variable domain in full, completed from reference TRBV5-4 and TRBJ1-1, reads ETGVTQSPTHLIKTRGQQVTLRCSSQSGHNTVSWYQQALGQGPQFIFQYYREEENGRGNFPPRFSGLQFPNYSSELNVNALELDDSALYLCASSLGGNTEAFFGQGTRLTVV.

The gene calls are TRBV27 and TRBJ2-7; TRBD2 matches at 12 bases. The CDR3 extends over 14 amino acids. V gave up 5 bases and J gave up 4 bases; unmatched junction bases: 3. Germline V CDR1 and CDR2: MNHEY, SMNVEV (reference sequence). The CDR3 DNA reads TGTGCCAGCAGTCTAGGACTAGCGGGGTACGAGCAGTACTTC. This sequence encodes CASSLGLAGYEQYF.

V usage is TRBV5-4 and J usage is TRBJ1-5, with D unclear. Trimming pared 5 bases from V and 5 bases from J, leaving 11 bases between. The CDR3 is made up of 13 amino acids. From germline, CDR1 is SGHNT and CDR2 YYREEE (reference sequence). The CDR3 region is CASSIDKYQPQHF. The CDR3 nucleotides are TGTGCCAGCAGTATTGACAAATATCAGCCCCAGCATTTT. Supplemented by reference TRBV5-4 and TRBJ1-5, the full variable domain reads ETGVTQSPTHLIKTRGQQVTLRCSSQSGHNTVSWYQQALGQGPQFIFQYYREEENGRGNFPPRFSGLQFPNYSSELNVNALELDDSALYLCASSIDKYQPQHFGDGTRLSIL.

The chain employs TRBV7-9 and TRBJ2-7; TRBD2 agrees at 10 bases. In germline, CDR1 is SEHNR, CDR2 FQNEAQ (reference sequence). The CDR3 extends over 19 amino acids. V shed 1 base, J shed 1 base, and the junction held 13 bases outside the gene matches. The CDR3 nucleotides read TGTGCCAGCAGCTTAGTACCTAGCGGGAGACGCCGAGAATCCTACGAGCAGTACTTC. Translation: CASSLVPSGRRRESYEQYF. Looking up the rest from reference TRBV7-9 and TRBJ2-7 gives the full variable domain: DTGVSQNPRHKITKRGQNVTFRCDPISEHNRLYWYRQTLGQGPEFLTYFQNEAQLEKSRLLSDRFSAERPKGSFSTLEIQRTEQGDSAMYLCASSLVPSGRRRESYEQYFGPGTRLTVT.

The genes are TRBV5-1 and TRBJ2-7; D not resolved. This CDR3 region has 18 residues. Germline-derived CDR1 and CDR2 are SGHRS and YFSETQ. The V gene lost 1 base and the J gene lost 2 bases, with 22 bases spanning the gap. CDR3 bases: TGCGCCAGCAGCTTGTTAATGGAGCAGAAGGGCAGACCCTACGAGCAGTACTTC. As protein: CASSLLMEQKGRPYEQYF. The full variable domain, with the rest looked up from reference TRBV5-1 and TRBJ2-7, is KAGVTQTPRYLIKTRGQQVTLSCSPISGHRSVSWYQQTPGQGLQFLFEYFSETQRNKGNFPGRFSGRQFSNSRSEMNVSTLELGDSALYLCASSLLMEQKGRPYEQYFGPGTRLTVT.

The chain joins TRBV5-1 to TRBJ2-2; 9 bases are a match to TRBD1. Looked up from germline, CDR1 is SGHRS and CDR2 is YFSETQ. The V segment lost 7 bases and the J segment 5 bases; nucleotides outside the gene matches: 9. CDR3 length: 15 residues. The CDR3 sequence is CASGETGGNTGELFF. The CDR3 nucleotides read TGCGCCAGCGGGGAGACAGGGGGAAATACCGGGGAGCTGTTTTTT.

This clone has more than one count but fewer than ten. The V call is TRBV20-1, the J call TRBJ1-2, with D unresolved. CDR1 DFQATT and CDR2 SNEGSKA come from the germline V gene (reference sequence). V dropped 5 bases and J dropped 4 bases, with 8 bases sitting between them. This CDR3 spans 11 amino acids. The CDR3 reads CSASGPYGYTF. The CDR3 coding sequence is TGCAGTGCTTCCGGCCCCTATGGCTACACCTTC.

J is TRBJ2-7 and V is TRBV5-1; D is unresolved. The germline gives CDR1 SGHRS, CDR2 YFSETQ. This CDR3 region has 11 residues. V was trimmed by 4 bases and J by 3 bases, leaving 5 bases between them. The CDR3 sequence: CASSLGYEQYF. For the CDR3, the DNA is TGCGCCAGCAGCCTTGGCTACGAGCAGTACTTC.